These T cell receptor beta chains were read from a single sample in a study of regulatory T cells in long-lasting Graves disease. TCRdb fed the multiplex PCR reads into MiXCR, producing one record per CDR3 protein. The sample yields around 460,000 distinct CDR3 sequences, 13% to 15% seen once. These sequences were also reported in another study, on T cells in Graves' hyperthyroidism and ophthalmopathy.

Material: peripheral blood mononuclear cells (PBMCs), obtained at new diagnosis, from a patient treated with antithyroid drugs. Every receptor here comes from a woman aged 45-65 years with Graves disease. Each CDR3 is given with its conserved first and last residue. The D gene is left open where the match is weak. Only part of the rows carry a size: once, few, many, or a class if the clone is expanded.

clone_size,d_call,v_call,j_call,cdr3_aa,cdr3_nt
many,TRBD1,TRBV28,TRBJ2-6,CASSPEGAAGANVLTF,TGTGCCAGCAGTCCCGAGGGGGCAGCCGGGGCCAACGTCCTGACTTTC
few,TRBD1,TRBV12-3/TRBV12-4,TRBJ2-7,CASRAGTGSSYEQYF,TGTGCCAGCAGGGCCGGGACAGGGTCCTCCTACGAGCAGTACTTC
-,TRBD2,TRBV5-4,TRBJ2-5,CASSLWTSGFQETQYF,TGTGCCAGCAGCTTGTGGACTAGCGGGTTTCAAGAGACCCAGTACTTC
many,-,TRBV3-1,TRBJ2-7,CASSQGWGAYEQYF,TGTGCCAGCAGCCAAGGATGGGGGGCCTACGAGCAGTACTTC
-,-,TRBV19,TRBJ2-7,CASSTGYPYEQYF,TGTGCCAGTAGCACAGGGTACCCCTACGAGCAGTACTTC
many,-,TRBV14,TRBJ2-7,CASSQVPLYEQYF,TGTGCCAGCAGCCAAGTTCCTCTCTACGAGCAGTACTTC
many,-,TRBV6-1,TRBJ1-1,CASSLSPNTEAFF,TGTGCCAGCAGTCTTTCCCCTAACACTGAAGCTTTCTTT
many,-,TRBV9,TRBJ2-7,CASSVAPGKNYEQYF,TGTGCCAGCAGCGTCGCTCCTGGAAAGAACTACGAGCAGTACTTC
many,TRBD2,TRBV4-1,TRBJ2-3,CASSQEPAGGTDTQYF,TGCGCCAGCAGCCAAGAACCAGCGGGAGGCACAGATACGCAGTATTTT
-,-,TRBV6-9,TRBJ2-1,CASSYDWSSYNEQFF,TGTGCCAGCAGTTACGACTGGAGCTCCTACAATGAGCAGTTCTTC
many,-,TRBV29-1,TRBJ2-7,CSVIADVTYEQYF,TGCAGCGTAATAGCGGACGTAACCTACGAGCAGTACTTC
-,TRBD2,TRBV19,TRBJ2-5,CANLPRAIAGSGETQYF,TGTGCCAACCTCCCGAGGGCAATAGCGGGAAGCGGAGAGACCCAGTACTTC
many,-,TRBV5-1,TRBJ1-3,CASSLAGNSGNTIYF,TGCGCCAGCAGCTTGGCGGGGAATTCTGGAAACACCATATATTTT
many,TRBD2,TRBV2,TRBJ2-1,CASSEGLAGETSYNEQFF,TGTGCCAGCAGTGAAGGATTGGCGGGAGAGACCTCCTACAATGAGCAGTTCTTC
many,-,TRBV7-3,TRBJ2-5,CASSNGIQETQYF,TGTGCCAGCAGCAACGGGATCCAAGAGACCCAGTACTTC
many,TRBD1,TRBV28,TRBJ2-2,CASSSGQFNTGELFF,TGTGCCAGCAGTTCGGGACAGTTTAACACCGGGGAGCTGTTTTTT
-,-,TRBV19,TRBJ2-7,CASSIQGSTYEQYF,TGTGCCAGTAGTATTCAGGGGTCAACCTACGAGCAGTACTTC
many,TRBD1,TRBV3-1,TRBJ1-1,CASSQGGTGGEAFF,TGTGCCAGCAGCCAAGGGGGGACAGGGGGGGAAGCTTTCTTT
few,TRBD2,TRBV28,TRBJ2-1,CASTNIAGGPISEQFF,TGTGCCAGCACAAATATAGCGGGAGGGCCTATTAGTGAGCAGTTCTTC
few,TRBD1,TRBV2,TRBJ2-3,CASSEAWTGADTQYF,TGTGCCAGCAGTGAAGCCTGGACAGGGGCAGATACGCAGTATTTT
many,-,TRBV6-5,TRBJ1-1,CASSYGVRKPEAFF,TGTGCCAGCAGTTACGGGGTGAGGAAACCTGAAGCTTTCTTT
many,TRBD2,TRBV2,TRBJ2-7,CASKGGTSGAYEQYF,TGTGCCAGCAAGGGGGGGACTAGCGGGGCCTACGAGCAGTACTTC
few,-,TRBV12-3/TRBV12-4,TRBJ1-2,CASSLAASRGYTF,TGTGCCAGCAGTTTAGCCGCCAGTCGGGGCTACACCTTC
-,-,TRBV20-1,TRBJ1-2,CSARRFWVRGYGYTF,TGCAGTGCTAGGAGGTTCTGGGTTAGGGGCTATGGCTACACCTTC
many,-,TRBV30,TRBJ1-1,CAGRGTTNTEAFF,TGTGCCGGAAGGGGCACCACGAACACTGAAGCTTTCTTT
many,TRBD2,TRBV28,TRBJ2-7,CASSSGLAGATQPLRENEQYF,TGTGCCAGCAGCTCGGGACTAGCGGGAGCTACGCAGCCCCTACGAGAAAACGAGCAGTACTTC